This T cell receptor (beta chain) came from a study of T cells after posttransplantation cyclophosphamide. V lost 4 bases, J lost 6 bases, and 8 bases lay in between. Germline values: CDR1 SGHDT, CDR2 YYEEEE. The CDR3 contains 12 residues. In the case of this clone: Its antigen is currently unknown.

Produced via immunoSEQ multiplex PCR; TCRdb's table is partial and in-frame only. This table has 66,000 or so clones, 85% to 95% appearing once. The study, taken as a whole, reports: Later post-transplant blood repertoires were often dominated by donor CD8+ memory clones. TRB clonality was highly associated with recipient CMV seropositivity and reactivation. Blood and skin or GI T cell repertoires showed limited TRB overlap.

The sample consisted of PBMCs. This sequence originates from a woman younger than 45 in good health and a related stem cell transplant donor. The chain joins TRBV5-6 to TRBJ2-1; D is unclear. CDR3 in amino acids: CASSVRFNEQFF. The CDR3 DNA reads as TGTGCCAGCAGCGTGAGGTTCAATGAGCAGTTCTTC.